The sequence of this T cell receptor beta chain was determined in a study of response to subunit inactivated influenza vaccine. This CDR3 is 17 amino acids long. The junction had 11 bases not matched to a gene; V was cut back by 3 bases and J by 6 bases. Germline V CDR1 and CDR2: SNHLY, FYNNEI. This clonotype was detected only a few times. The antigen is undetermined. TCRdb re-analysed the RT-PCR reads in MiXCR, keeping a single row per CDR3 protein. Altogether approximately 300,000 distinct CDR3 sequences are present, around 22% being singletons, with the ten largest covering approximately 10%. Overall study findings and caveats: The authors proposed limited new T cell recruitment per seasonal influenza vaccination.

This rearrangement joins TRBV2 to TRBJ1-6, with TRBD1 identical over 7 bases. This receptor was obtained from a man aged 50-75 years who received an inactivated influenza vaccine. The input for sequencing was PBMCs from blood, taken about 20 months after vaccination. The CDR3 nucleotides are TGTGCCAGCAGTGATTGGGGACAGCAATACTTTAATTCACCCCTCCACTTT. Its protein product is CASSDWGQQYFNSPLHF. Looking up the rest from reference TRBV2 and TRBJ1-6 gives the full variable domain: EPEVTQTPSHQVTQMGQEVILRCVPISNHLYFYWYRQILGQKVEFLVSFYNNEISEKSEIFDDQFSVERPDGSNFTLKIRSTKLEDSAMYFCASSDWGQQYFNSPLHFGNGTRLTVT.